This T cell receptor beta chain was identified in a study of cytomegalovirus exposure and HLA in healthy donors. Study-wide findings and caveats: The study put 150 or so TCR beta chains on its list as cytomegalovirus-associated. Reportedly, diagnosis of cytomegalovirus status by the classifier showed high specificity and sensitivity.

A remark on this clone: The target antigen is unknown.

Measured with immunoSEQ multiplex PCR; TCRdb has only the in-frame clones, and not every one. This sample yields hundreds of thousands of clones, of which less than 90% are seen a single time; approximately 12% belongs to the top ten. The donors were members of the approximately 120-subject validation cohort (separate from the approximately 730-subject first cohort). Germline CDR1 and CDR2: MDHEN and SYDVKM. The V and J ends lost 3 bases and 8 bases respectively, with 13 bases between them. This CDR3 comprises 14 residues. The TCR sequence derives from a man in his late teens or twenties in good health and CMV-seropositive. The sequencing sample was made of PBMCs. The chain employs TRBV28 and TRBJ1-4; the D gene is possibly TRBD1 (5 bases). CDR3 sequence: CASSFFRVGEKLFF. The CDR3 DNA is TGTGCCAGCAGTTTTTTCAGGGTCGGGGAAAAACTGTTTTTT.